This T cell receptor (beta chain) appears in the sequencing data of a study of OX40 agonist ivuxolimab in advanced cancers. Turning to the study itself: Patients took ivuxolimab, an agonistic anti-OX40 (CD134) antibody. Study conclusions and caveats: Among T cells, CD8+ cells averaged more expanded clones than CD4+ cells. The authors did not determine the antigen specificity of the expanded peripheral T cells.

The junction had 10 bases not matched to a gene; V was cut back by 5 bases and J by 3 bases. The CDR3 is made up of 15 amino acids. The germline V gene has CDR1 LNHDA and CDR2 SQIVND (reference sequence). Blood samples were obtained at baseline, cycle 4 day 1, and cycle 7 day 1. The assay was immunoSEQ multiplex PCR, and TCRdb's table has in-frame clones only and misses some. The table has about 44,000 clones, 80% seen once. This clone came up once. The antigen is unknown. The chain couples TRBV19 to TRBJ2-7; 7 bases line up with TRBD2. The source material was CD4+ or CD8+ T cells sorted from blood, sampled in a trial of the OX40 agonist ivuxolimab. This TCR came from an adult with an advanced solid tumor such as melanoma, head and neck, liver or kidney cancer. For the CDR3, the DNA is TGTGCCAGTAGTTCCGCCGGGAGGACTTACTACGAGCAGTACTTC. Protein: CASSSAGRTYYEQYF.